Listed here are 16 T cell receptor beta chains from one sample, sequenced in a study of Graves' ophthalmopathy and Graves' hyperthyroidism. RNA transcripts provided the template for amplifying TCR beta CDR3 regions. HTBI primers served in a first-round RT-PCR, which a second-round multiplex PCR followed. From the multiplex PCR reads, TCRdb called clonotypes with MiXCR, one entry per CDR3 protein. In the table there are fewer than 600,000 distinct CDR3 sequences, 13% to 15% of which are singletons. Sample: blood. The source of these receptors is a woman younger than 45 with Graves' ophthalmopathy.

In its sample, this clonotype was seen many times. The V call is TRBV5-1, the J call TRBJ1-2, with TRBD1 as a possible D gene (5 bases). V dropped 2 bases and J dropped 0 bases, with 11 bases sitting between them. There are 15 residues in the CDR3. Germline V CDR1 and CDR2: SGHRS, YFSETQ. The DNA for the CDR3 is TGCGCCAGCAGCTTACAGGAACCTTCTAACTATGGCTACACCTTC. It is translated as CASSLQEPSNYGYTF.

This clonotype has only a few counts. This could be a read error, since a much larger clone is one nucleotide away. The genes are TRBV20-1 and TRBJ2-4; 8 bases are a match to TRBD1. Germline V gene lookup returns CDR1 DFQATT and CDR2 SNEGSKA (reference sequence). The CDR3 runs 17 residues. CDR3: CSASGQEKIGAKNIKYF. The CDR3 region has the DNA TGCAGTGCGTCGGGACAGGAAAAAATAGGAGCCAAAAACATTAAGTACTTC.

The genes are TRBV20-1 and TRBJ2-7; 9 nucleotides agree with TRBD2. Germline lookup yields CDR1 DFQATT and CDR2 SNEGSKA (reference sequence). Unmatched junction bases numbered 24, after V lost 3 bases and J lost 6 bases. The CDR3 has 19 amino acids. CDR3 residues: CSASGQPQPQREALPEQYF. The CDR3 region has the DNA TGCAGTGCTAGTGGCCAGCCCCAACCCCAGCGGGAGGCCTTACCCGAGCAGTACTTC.

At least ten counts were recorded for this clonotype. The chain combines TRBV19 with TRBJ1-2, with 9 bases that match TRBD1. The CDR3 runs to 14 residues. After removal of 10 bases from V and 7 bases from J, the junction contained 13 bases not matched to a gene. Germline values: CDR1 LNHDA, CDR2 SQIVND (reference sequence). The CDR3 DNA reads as TGTGCCACAAGTCCCGCACAGGGGGCGCTTGGCTACACCTTC. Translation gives CATSPAQGALGYTF.

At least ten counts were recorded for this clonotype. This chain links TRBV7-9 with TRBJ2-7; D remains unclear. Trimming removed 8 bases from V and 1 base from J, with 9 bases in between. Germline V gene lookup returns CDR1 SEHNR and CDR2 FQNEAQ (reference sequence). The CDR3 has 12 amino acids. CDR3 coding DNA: TGTGCCAGCCGTCTCCTTTCCTACGAGCAGTACTTC. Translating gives CASRLLSYEQYF.

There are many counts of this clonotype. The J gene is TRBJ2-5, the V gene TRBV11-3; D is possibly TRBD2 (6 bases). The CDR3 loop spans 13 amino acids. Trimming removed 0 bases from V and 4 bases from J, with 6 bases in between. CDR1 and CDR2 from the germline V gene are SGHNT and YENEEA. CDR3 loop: CASSLDGGETQYF. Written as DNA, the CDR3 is TGTGCCAGCAGCTTAGACGGGGGAGAGACCCAGTACTTC. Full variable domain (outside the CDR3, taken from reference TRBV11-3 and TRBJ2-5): EAGVVQSPRYKIIEKKQPVAFWCNPISGHNTLYWYLQNLGQGPELLIRYENEEAVDDSQLPKDRFSAERLKGVDSTLKIQPAELGDSAVYLCASSLDGGETQYFGPGTRLLVL.

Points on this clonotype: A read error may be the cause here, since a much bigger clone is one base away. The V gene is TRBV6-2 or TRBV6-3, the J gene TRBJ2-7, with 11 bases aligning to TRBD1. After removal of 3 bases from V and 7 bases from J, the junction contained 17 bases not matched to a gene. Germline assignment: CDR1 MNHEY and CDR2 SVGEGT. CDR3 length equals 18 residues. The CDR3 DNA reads TGTGCCAGCAGTTATGGAGTGGGGACAGGGGGTGGGTCGGAGGAGCAGTACGTC. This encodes CASSYGVGTGGGSEEQYV.

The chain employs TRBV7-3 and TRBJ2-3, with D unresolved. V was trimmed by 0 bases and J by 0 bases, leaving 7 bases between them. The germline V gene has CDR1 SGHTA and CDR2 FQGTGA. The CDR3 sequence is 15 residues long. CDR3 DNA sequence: TGTGCCAGCAGCTTAACTACGGCAAGCACAGATACGCAGTATTTT. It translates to CASSLTTASTDTQYF.

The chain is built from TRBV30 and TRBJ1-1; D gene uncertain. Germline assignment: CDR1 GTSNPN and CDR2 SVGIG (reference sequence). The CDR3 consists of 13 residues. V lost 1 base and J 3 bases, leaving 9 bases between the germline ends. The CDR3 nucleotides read TGTGCCTGGAGTGGCGAGTTGTACACTGAAGCTTTCTTT. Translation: CAWSGELYTEAFF.

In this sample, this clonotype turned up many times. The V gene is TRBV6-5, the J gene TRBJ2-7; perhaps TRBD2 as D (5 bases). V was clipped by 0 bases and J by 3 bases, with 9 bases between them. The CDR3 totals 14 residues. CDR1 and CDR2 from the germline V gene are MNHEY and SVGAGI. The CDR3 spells CASSYSSGNYEQYF. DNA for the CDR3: TGTGCCAGCAGTTACTCGTCCGGGAACTACGAGCAGTACTTC.

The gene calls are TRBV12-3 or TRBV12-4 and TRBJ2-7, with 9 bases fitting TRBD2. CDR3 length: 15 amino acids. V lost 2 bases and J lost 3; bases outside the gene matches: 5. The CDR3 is CASSLPAGGLYEQYF. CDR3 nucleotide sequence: TGTGCCAGCAGTTTACCAGCGGGAGGCCTCTACGAGCAGTACTTC.

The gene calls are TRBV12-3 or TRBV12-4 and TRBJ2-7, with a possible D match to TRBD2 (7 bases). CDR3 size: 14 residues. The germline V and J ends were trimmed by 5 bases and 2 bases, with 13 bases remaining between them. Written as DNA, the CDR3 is TGTGCCAGCAGTACAGGGAGGGGGACCTACGAGCAGTACTTC. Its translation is CASSTGRGTYEQYF.

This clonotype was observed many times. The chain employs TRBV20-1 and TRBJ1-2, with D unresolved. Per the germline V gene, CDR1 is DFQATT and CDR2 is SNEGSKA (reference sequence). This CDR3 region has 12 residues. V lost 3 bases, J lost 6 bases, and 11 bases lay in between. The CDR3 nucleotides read TGCAGTGCTAGTATCGGGCGGGATGGCTACACCTTC. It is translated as CSASIGRDGYTF.

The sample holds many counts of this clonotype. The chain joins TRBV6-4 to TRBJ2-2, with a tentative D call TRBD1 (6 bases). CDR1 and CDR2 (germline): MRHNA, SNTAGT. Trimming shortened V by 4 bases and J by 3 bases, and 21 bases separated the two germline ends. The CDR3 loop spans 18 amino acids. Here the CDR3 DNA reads TGTGCCAGCAGTGGCTCACAGGGCCTGGACTCGCACACCGGGGAGCTGTTTTTT. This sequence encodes CASSGSQGLDSHTGELFF.

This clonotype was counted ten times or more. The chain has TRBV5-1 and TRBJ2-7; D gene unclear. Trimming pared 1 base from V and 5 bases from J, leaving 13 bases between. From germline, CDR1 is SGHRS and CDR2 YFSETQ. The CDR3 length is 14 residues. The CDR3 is CASSLSASQHEQYF. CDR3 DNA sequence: TGCGCCAGCAGCTTGTCGGCTAGTCAACACGAGCAGTACTTC. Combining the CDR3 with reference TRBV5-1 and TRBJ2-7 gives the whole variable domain KAGVTQTPRYLIKTRGQQVTLSCSPISGHRSVSWYQQTPGQGLQFLFEYFSETQRNKGNFPGRFSGRQFSNSRSEMNVSTLELGDSALYLCASSLSASQHEQYFGPGTRLTVT.

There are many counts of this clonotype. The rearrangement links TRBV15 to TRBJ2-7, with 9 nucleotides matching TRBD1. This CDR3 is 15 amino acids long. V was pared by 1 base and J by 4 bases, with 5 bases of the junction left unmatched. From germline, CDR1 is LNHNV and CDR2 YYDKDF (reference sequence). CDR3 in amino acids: CATSRGTGEGYEQYF. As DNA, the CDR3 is TGTGCCACCAGCAGAGGGACAGGGGAGGGTTACGAGCAGTACTTC.